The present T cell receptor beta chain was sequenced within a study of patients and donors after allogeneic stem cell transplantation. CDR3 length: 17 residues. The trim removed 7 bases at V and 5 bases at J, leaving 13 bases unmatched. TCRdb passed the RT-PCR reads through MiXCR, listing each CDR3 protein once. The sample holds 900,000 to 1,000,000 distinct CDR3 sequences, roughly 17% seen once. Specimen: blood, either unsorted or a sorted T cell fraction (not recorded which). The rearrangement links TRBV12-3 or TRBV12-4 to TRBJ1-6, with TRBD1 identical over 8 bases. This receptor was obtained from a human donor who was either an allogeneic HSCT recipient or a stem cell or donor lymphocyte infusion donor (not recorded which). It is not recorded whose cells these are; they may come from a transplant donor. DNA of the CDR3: TGTGCCAGCACCGAGCGACAGGGGTATCGACATAATTCACCCCTCCACTTT. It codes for CASTERQGYRHNSPLHF.